Below are 18 T cell receptor beta chains sequenced from a single sample in a study of cytomegalovirus exposure and HLA in healthy donors. 13 Jbeta primers and 60 Vbeta primers were used for the PCR. The method was immunoSEQ multiplex PCR; TCRdb's version includes in-frame clones alone and lacks a portion of them. Recorded for this sample: about 190,000 clones. Sample: PBMCs. These receptors originate from a woman younger than 45 in good health and CMV-seropositive.

The chain employs TRBV10-3 and TRBJ2-1, with D perhaps matching TRBD2 (5 bases). V was cut by 5 bases and J by 1 base, with 9 bases left in between. Germline V gives CDR1 ENHRY, CDR2 SYGVKD. The length of the CDR3 is 14 residues. CDR3 nucleotide sequence: TGTGCCATCAGTTTGGACTTATCCTACAATGAGCAGTTCTTC. Translated: CAISLDLSYNEQFF.

The chain carries TRBV30 and TRBJ1-2; a weak D match, TRBD1 (6 bases). The CDR3 has 14 residues. Trimming stripped 3 bases from V and 3 bases from J, with 14 bases between. The germline CDR1 and CDR2 sequences are GTSNPN and SVGIG (reference sequence). The CDR3 sequence: CAWSPRGSYYGYTF. The CDR3, as DNA: TGTGCCTGGAGCCCCAGGGGCAGTTACTATGGCTACACCTTC.

The chain has TRBV5-1 and TRBJ1-2; tentative D call: TRBD1 (6 bases). This CDR3 is built from 13 residues. The germline V gene encodes CDR1 SGHRS and CDR2 YFSETQ. V was shortened by 4 bases and J by 8 bases, with 15 bases between the two germline ends. CDR3 DNA sequence: TGCGCCAGCAGCGCGACACAGGGATGGGGCTACACCTTC. Encoded protein: CASSATQGWGYTF.

This chain joins TRBV5-1 and TRBJ1-4; 8 bases align to TRBD1. Germline V gives CDR1 SGHRS, CDR2 YFSETQ. This CDR3 spans 15 amino acids. With 3 bases clipped from V and 1 base from J, the junction kept 2 bases outside the gene matches. CDR3 coding DNA: TGCGCCAGCAGCTCCACAGGGGGAACTAATGAAAAACTGTTTTTT. The encoded protein is CASSSTGGTNEKLFF.

Details on this clone: The junction shows a germline mismatch at one end, possibly a read error. The sample carries other DNA sequences with the same CDR3. The chain uses TRBV6-5 and TRBJ2-2, with D tentatively TRBD2 (5 bases). This CDR3 has 14 residues. CDR1 is MNHEY, CDR2 SVGAGI, per germline. Written as DNA, the CDR3 is TGTGCCAGCAGTTACGCTAGAAACACCGGGGAGCTGTTTTTC. This gives the protein CASSYARNTGELFF.

This chain joins TRBV5-1 and TRBJ2-7; 9 nucleotides align to TRBD2. Germline assignment: CDR1 SGHRS and CDR2 YFSETQ. V lost 2 bases to trimming and J lost 4 bases; unmatched junction nucleotides: 7. The CDR3 is 15 residues long. The CDR3 spells CASSFSGSTVYEQYF. The CDR3 bases are TGCGCCAGCAGCTTTAGCGGGAGTACGGTTTACGAGCAGTACTTC.

J is TRBJ2-5 and V is TRBV6-1, with a possible D match to TRBD2 (5 bases). V lost 5 bases to trimming and J lost 5 bases, with 9 bases between them. Germline V gene lookup returns CDR1 MNHNS and CDR2 SASEGT. The CDR3 spans 12 residues. For the CDR3, the DNA is TGTGCCAGCAGTATGAGGGCCGAGACCCAGTACTTC. Protein sequence: CASSMRAETQYF.

The CDR3 nucleotides read TGCGCCAGCAGCCTTATACTAGGCGAAGAGGCAGATACGCAGTATTTT. This translates into CASSLILGEEADTQYF. The chain joins TRBV4-1 to TRBJ2-3; D perhaps matches TRBD2 (5 bases). The V gene's germline CDR1 is MGHRA and CDR2 YSYEKL. Trimming left V 4 bases short and J 4 bases short, with 18 bases between. CDR3 length: 16 residues.

The rearrangement links TRBV7-2 to TRBJ2-1, with 9 bases lining up with TRBD2. Unmatched junction bases numbered 5, after V lost 3 bases and J lost 14 bases. This CDR3 is 12 amino acids long. In germline, CDR1 is SGHTA, CDR2 FQGNSA. The CDR3 region is CASSFSGSPKFF. The CDR3 DNA sequence: TGTGCCAGCAGCTTTAGCGGGAGCCCCAAGTTCTTC. Combining the CDR3 with reference TRBV7-2 and TRBJ2-1 gives the whole variable domain GAGVSQSPSNKVTEKGKDVELRCDPISGHTALYWYRQSLGQGLEFLIYFQGNSAPDKSGLPSDRFSAERTGGSVSTLTIQRTQQEDSAVYLCASSFSGSPKFFGPGTRLTVL.

On this clone itself: The sample has other DNA sequences that encode this CDR3 too. The rearrangement links TRBV6-5 to TRBJ2-7; 7 bases agree with TRBD1. The V gene's germline CDR1 is MNHEY and CDR2 SVGAGI. This CDR3 comprises 14 residues. With 0 bases clipped from V and 3 bases from J, the junction kept 2 bases outside the gene matches. The CDR3 here is CASSYSTGDYEQYF. CDR3 sequence (DNA): TGTGCCAGCAGTTACTCTACAGGGGACTACGAGCAGTACTTC.

The CDR3: CASSSPGHRYTGELFF. For the CDR3, the DNA is TGTGCCAGCAGCTCACCGGGACACAGATACACCGGGGAGCTGTTTTTT. The J gene is TRBJ2-2, the V gene TRBV7-9; D perhaps matches TRBD1 (6 bases). The CDR3 sequence is 16 residues long. Trimming pared 4 bases from V and 3 bases from J, leaving 15 bases between. CDR1 and CDR2 (germline): SEHNR, FQNEAQ (reference sequence).

This sequence joins TRBV15 and TRBJ2-3, with TRBD2 as a possible D gene (6 bases). Trimming took off 3 bases at V and 5 bases at J, with 15 bases between the two ends. The CDR3 totals 15 residues. Germline-derived CDR1 and CDR2 are LNHNV and YYDKDF (reference sequence). The CDR3 sequence is CATSSGELGGDTQYF. The DNA of the CDR3 is TGTGCCACCAGCAGCGGGGAGTTGGGAGGAGATACGCAGTATTTT. The entire variable domain, with the rest obtained from reference TRBV15 and TRBJ2-3, is as follows: DAMVIQNPRYQVTQFGKPVTLSCSQTLNHNVMYWYQQKSSQAPKLLFHYYDKDFNNEADTPDNFQSRRPNTSFCFLDIRSPGLGDTAMYLCATSSGELGGDTQYFGPGTRLTVL.

The genes are TRBV27 and TRBJ2-2; no reliable D call. The CDR3 totals 15 residues. Germline V lookup: CDR1 MNHEY, CDR2 SMNVEV (reference sequence). V lost 6 bases to trimming and J lost 6 bases, with 17 bases between them. CDR3 DNA sequence: TGTGCCAGCAGACCCTACCTGCTCGCGCCCGGGGAGCTGTTTTTT. Residues: CASRPYLLAPGELFF.

The chain couples TRBV11-2 to TRBJ2-2, with 15 bases aligning to TRBD2. Germline V gene lookup returns CDR1 SGHAT and CDR2 FQNNGV. After removal of 2 bases from V and 5 bases from J, the junction contained 6 bases not matched to a gene. The CDR3 extends over 18 amino acids. CDR3 protein: CASSLRTSGRGQTGELFF. The CDR3 nucleotides are TGTGCCAGCAGCTTACGGACTAGCGGGAGGGGACAAACCGGGGAGCTGTTTTTT.

The chain joins TRBV5-4 to TRBJ1-4; the D gene is possibly TRBD1 (6 bases). From germline, CDR1 is SGHNT and CDR2 YYREEE (reference sequence). The V end lost 3 bases, the J end lost 5 bases, and 14 bases lay between the germline ends. This CDR3 has 15 residues. Here the CDR3 DNA reads TGTGCCAGCAGCTGGTCCGGGACAAGGAATGAAAAACTGTTTTTT. Residues: CASSWSGTRNEKLFF.

The chain joins TRBV27 to TRBJ2-1; 16 bases agree with TRBD2. V shed 4 bases and J 1 base; nucleotides not matched to a gene: 4. The V gene's germline CDR1 is MNHEY and CDR2 SMNVEV (reference sequence). The CDR3 is 18 residues long. CDR3 DNA: TGTGCCAGCAGTTCACCGGGACTAGCGGGGGGGTCCTACAATGAGCAGTTCTTC. As protein: CASSSPGLAGGSYNEQFF.

The chain couples TRBV19 to TRBJ2-4; possible D gene TRBD2, 6 bases. Looked up from germline, CDR1 is LNHDA and CDR2 is SQIVND (reference sequence). V dropped 6 bases and J dropped 3 bases, with 12 bases sitting between them. This CDR3 is built from 14 residues. The CDR3 protein is CASRSPGDKNIQYF. CDR3 in DNA: TGTGCCAGTAGGTCGCCGGGGGACAAAAACATTCAGTACTTC.

The V gene is TRBV5-1, the J gene TRBJ2-7, with D possibly matching TRBD2 (5 bases). Trimming cost V 4 bases and J 4 bases, with 27 bases left between them. Per the germline V gene, CDR1 is SGHRS and CDR2 is YFSETQ. This CDR3 contains 18 residues. This chain's CDR3 is CASSAPLGGPKAPYEQYF. DNA of the CDR3: TGCGCCAGCAGCGCCCCCTTGGGCGGGCCCAAGGCCCCTTACGAGCAGTACTTC.